A selection of T cell receptor beta chains follows, all from one sample in a study of blood T cell repertoires in COVID-19. The assay was immunoSEQ multiplex PCR, and TCRdb's table has in-frame clones only and misses some. This sample has some 350,000 clones; about 86% occur once, and the top ten carry 2.5% to 3%. The specimen was peripheral blood. The source of these receptors is a man between 25 and 39 years old with active or convalescent COVID-19. The CDR3 runs from the conserved cysteine through the conserved F or W. The order of the fields is CDR3 protein, CDR3 DNA, J gene, D gene, V gene, clone size. D genes are given only for firm matches. Clone size appears in some rows only: once, few, many, or a class for an expanded clone.

CDR3aa: CASSVQQGSNEQYF; CDR3nt: TGTGCCAGCAGCGTCCAACAGGGTTCCAACGAGCAGTACTTC; j_gene: TRBJ2-7; d_gene: .; v_gene: TRBV9; abundance: .
CDR3aa: CASSRDRDEQYF; CDR3nt: TGTGCCAGCTCACGGGACAGGGACGAGCAGTACTTC; j_gene: TRBJ2-7; d_gene: TRBD1; v_gene: TRBV18; abundance: .
CDR3aa: CASSSRTKGLFRYNSPLHF; CDR3nt: TGTGCCAGCAGTTCTCGAACCAAGGGACTTTTTAGGTATAATTCACCCCTCCACTTT; j_gene: TRBJ1-6; d_gene: .; v_gene: TRBV28; abundance: once
CDR3aa: CAIRKLENYEQYF; CDR3nt: TGTGCCATCAGGAAGTTGGAGAACTACGAGCAGTACTTC; j_gene: TRBJ2-7; d_gene: .; v_gene: TRBV10-3; abundance: .
CDR3aa: CASSLQGAYEQYF; CDR3nt: TGTGCCAGCAGCTTACAGGGGGCCTACGAGCAGTACTTC; j_gene: TRBJ2-7; d_gene: TRBD1; v_gene: TRBV5-6; abundance: .
CDR3aa: CASSRGRGGRYNEQFF; CDR3nt: TGCGCCAGCAGCCGAGGGAGGGGAGGGCGCTACAATGAGCAGTTCTTC; j_gene: TRBJ2-1; d_gene: TRBD2; v_gene: TRBV4-1; abundance: .
CDR3aa: CASSGEWPDPTYEQYF; CDR3nt: TGTGCCAGCAGCGGGGAATGGCCAGATCCTACCTACGAGCAGTACTTC; j_gene: TRBJ2-7; d_gene: .; v_gene: TRBV2; abundance: few
CDR3aa: CASSIGRGNTEAFF; CDR3nt: TGTGCCAGTAGTATCGGCAGGGGGAACACTGAAGCTTTCTTT; j_gene: TRBJ1-1; d_gene: .; v_gene: TRBV19; abundance: .
CDR3aa: CATGGGSNQPQHF; CDR3nt: TGTGCCACCGGCGGCGGTAGCAATCAGCCCCAGCATTTT; j_gene: TRBJ1-5; d_gene: .; v_gene: TRBV24-1; abundance: once
CDR3aa: CASSLRLAGGTTDTQYF; CDR3nt: TGTGCCAGCAGCTTAAGACTAGCGGGAGGTACCACAGATACGCAGTATTTT; j_gene: TRBJ2-3; d_gene: TRBD2; v_gene: TRBV5-4; abundance: .
CDR3aa: CASTKGGLAGGEQFF; CDR3nt: TGTGCCAGCACCAAGGGGGGTCTAGCGGGCGGGGAGCAGTTCTTC; j_gene: TRBJ2-1; d_gene: .; v_gene: TRBV21-1; abundance: .
CDR3aa: CASSPTGQGVYGYTF; CDR3nt: TGTGCCAGCAGCCCGACGGGACAGGGGGTGTATGGCTACACCTTC; j_gene: TRBJ1-2; d_gene: TRBD1; v_gene: TRBV7-2; abundance: .
CDR3aa: CASSEGITGASHEQYF; CDR3nt: TGTGCCAGCAGTGAAGGTATAACGGGAGCATCCCACGAGCAGTACTTC; j_gene: TRBJ2-7; d_gene: .; v_gene: TRBV2; abundance: .
CDR3aa: CASSAPRKRGPHTGELFF; CDR3nt: TGTGCCAGCAGCGCCCCACGGAAGCGGGGACCCCACACCGGGGAGCTGTTTTTT; j_gene: TRBJ2-2; d_gene: TRBD2; v_gene: TRBV9; abundance: .
CDR3aa: CASSARAGPYEQYF; CDR3nt: TGTGCCAGCAGCGCGCGGGCGGGACCCTACGAGCAGTACTTC; j_gene: TRBJ2-7; d_gene: .; v_gene: TRBV9; abundance: .
CDR3aa: CASSPLAGVGNEQFF; CDR3nt: TGTGCCAGCAGCCCTCTAGCGGGAGTCGGCAATGAGCAGTTCTTC; j_gene: TRBJ2-1; d_gene: TRBD2; v_gene: TRBV7-2; abundance: .
CDR3aa: CASSPGGADNEKLFF; CDR3nt: TGTGCCAGCAGCCCCGGTGGGGCAGATAATGAAAAACTGTTTTTT; j_gene: TRBJ1-4; d_gene: .; v_gene: TRBV9; abundance: .
CDR3aa: CASSPPGTEAFF; CDR3nt: TGTGCCAGCAGTCCACCGGGGACTGAAGCTTTCTTT; j_gene: TRBJ1-1; d_gene: .; v_gene: TRBV12-3/TRBV12-4; abundance: .
CDR3aa: CASSGSRTGEGEKLFF; CDR3nt: TGTGCCAGCAGTGGCTCCCGGACAGGGGAGGGAGAAAAACTGTTTTTT; j_gene: TRBJ1-4; d_gene: TRBD1; v_gene: TRBV6-1; abundance: .
CDR3aa: CASSYQQGPEQFF; CDR3nt: TGTGCCAGCAGCTACCAACAGGGGCCTGAGCAGTTCTTC; j_gene: TRBJ2-1; d_gene: TRBD1; v_gene: TRBV7-2; abundance: .
CDR3aa: CASSWEQGDGYTF; CDR3nt: TGCGCCAGCAGCTGGGAACAGGGGGACGGCTACACCTTC; j_gene: TRBJ1-2; d_gene: TRBD1; v_gene: TRBV5-1; abundance: .
CDR3aa: CAWSVALGDTQYF; CDR3nt: TGTGCCTGGAGTGTGGCGCTCGGGGATACGCAGTATTTT; j_gene: TRBJ2-3; d_gene: .; v_gene: TRBV30; abundance: .
CDR3aa: CASRNGDFNYGYTF; CDR3nt: TGTGCCAGCCGCAATGGGGACTTTAACTATGGCTACACCTTC; j_gene: TRBJ1-2; d_gene: .; v_gene: TRBV6-6; abundance: .
CDR3aa: CASSLSGGEQFF; CDR3nt: TGTGCCAGCAGCCTCAGCGGGGGGGAGCAGTTCTTC; j_gene: TRBJ2-1; d_gene: TRBD2; v_gene: TRBV7-9; abundance: .
CDR3aa: CASSRIQGADTEAFF; CDR3nt: TGTGCCAGCAGCCGCATACAGGGGGCGGACACTGAAGCTTTCTTT; j_gene: TRBJ1-1; d_gene: TRBD1; v_gene: TRBV3-1/TRBV3-2; abundance: few
CDR3aa: CASSGRQLINEKLFF; CDR3nt: TGTGCCAGCAGTGGTCGACAGTTGATTAATGAAAAACTGTTTTTT; j_gene: TRBJ1-4; d_gene: .; v_gene: TRBV25-1; abundance: few
CDR3aa: CASSLTSGSSETQYF; CDR3nt: TGTGCCAGCAGCCTGACTAGCGGGAGTAGTGAGACCCAGTACTTC; j_gene: TRBJ2-5; d_gene: TRBD2; v_gene: TRBV3-1/TRBV3-2; abundance: .
CDR3aa: CASSLRGYEQFF; CDR3nt: TGCGCCAGCAGCTTGCGGGGGTATGAGCAGTTCTTC; j_gene: TRBJ2-1; d_gene: .; v_gene: TRBV5-1; abundance: .
CDR3aa: CASSLGGAVSGSTIYF; CDR3nt: TGTGCCAGCAGCTTGGGCGGCGCCGTTTCTGGAAGCACCATATATTTT; j_gene: TRBJ1-3; d_gene: .; v_gene: TRBV5-8; abundance: .
CDR3aa: CASTQTDVDEKLFF; CDR3nt: TGCGCCAGCACCCAGACAGATGTTGATGAAAAACTGTTTTTT; j_gene: TRBJ1-4; d_gene: .; v_gene: TRBV10-1; abundance: .
CDR3aa: CASSLGQGPSELFF; CDR3nt: TGCGCCAGCAGCTTAGGACAGGGGCCCTCGGAGCTGTTTTTT; j_gene: TRBJ2-2; d_gene: TRBD1; v_gene: TRBV5-1; abundance: .